Sequencing of this TCR beta chain was carried out in a study of cytomegalovirus exposure and HLA in healthy donors. This CDR3 is 14 amino acids long. Germline lookup yields CDR1 MNHEY and CDR2 SMNVEV (reference sequence). The V gene lost 0 bases and the J gene lost 8 bases, with 8 bases spanning the gap. In regard to this clone: The antigen remains undetermined.

Data came from immunoSEQ multiplex PCR; TCRdb stores just in-frame clones and leaves some out. Seen here are roughly 330,000 clones, around 90% observed once, and the top ten hold 1.2%. General observations from the study: CMV antigen specificity of three CMV-associated chains was confirmed in vitro. According to the study, roughly 180 TCR beta chains were cytomegalovirus-associated.

This chain uses TRBV27 with TRBJ1-6; the D gene is possibly TRBD1 (6 bases). The clonotype comes from a woman between 25 and 40 years old in good health and CMV-seropositive. The material sequenced was PBMCs. CDR3 DNA: TGTGCCAGCAGTTTATCCAGGGGCTATTCACCCCTCCACTTT. This gives the protein CASSLSRGYSPLHF.